This T cell receptor beta chain was sequenced during a study of T cell repertoires in cytomegalovirus infection. Notes on the study in general: What dominated the ex vivo response were HLA-C-restricted CMV-specific TCR beta clonotypes.

Germline V gives CDR1 SGHAT, CDR2 FQNNGV. Trimming removed 1 base at V and 3 bases at J, with 6 bases between. This CDR3 spans 14 amino acids. One entry per CDR3 protein results from TCRdb running MiXCR on the reads. Of 150,000 to 200,000 distinct CDR3 sequences listed, around 14% are singletons. In this sample, this clonotype turned up a few times. What it recognizes is unknown. What was sequenced was PBMCs. The rearrangement links TRBV11-2 to TRBJ2-2; TRBD2 might be the D (5 bases). The sequence was obtained from a human donor in good health (CMV status not recorded). Some clones in this sample may be carry-over from other donors' samples. This chain's CDR3 is CASSLAGYTGELFF. The CDR3 DNA sequence: TGTGCCAGCAGCTTAGCGGGGTACACCGGGGAGCTGTTTTTT.